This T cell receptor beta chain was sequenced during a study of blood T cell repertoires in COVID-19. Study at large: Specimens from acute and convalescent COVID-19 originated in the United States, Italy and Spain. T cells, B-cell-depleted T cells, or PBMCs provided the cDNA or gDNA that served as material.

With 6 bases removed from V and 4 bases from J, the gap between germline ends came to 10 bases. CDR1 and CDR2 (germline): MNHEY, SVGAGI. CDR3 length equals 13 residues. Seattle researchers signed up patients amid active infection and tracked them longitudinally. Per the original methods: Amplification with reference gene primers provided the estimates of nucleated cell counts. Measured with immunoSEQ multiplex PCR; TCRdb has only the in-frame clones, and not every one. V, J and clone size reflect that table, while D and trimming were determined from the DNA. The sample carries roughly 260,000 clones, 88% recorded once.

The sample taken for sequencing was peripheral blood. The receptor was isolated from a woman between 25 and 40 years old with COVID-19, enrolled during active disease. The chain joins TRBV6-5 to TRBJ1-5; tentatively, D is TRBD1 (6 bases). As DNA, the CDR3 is TGTGCCAGCAGACGGACAGCGAATCAGCCCCAGCATTTT. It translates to CASRRTANQPQHF.